This T cell receptor (beta chain) derives from a study of control samples from healthy donors and cancer patients. This CDR3 is built from 15 residues. V dropped 6 bases and J dropped 1; count of bases not matched to a gene: 3. Germline V gene data show CDR1 as SEHNR and CDR2 as FQNEAQ (reference sequence). Assay: immunoSEQ multiplex PCR; the TCRdb copy retains only in-frame clones and omits some. This table has roughly 100,000 clones, roughly 91% appearing once. Sequencing was carried out using PBMCs. The TCR comes from a man aged 60-69 years with lung cancer. The chain is built from TRBV7-9 and TRBJ2-2, with 9 bases aligning to TRBD2. The CDR3 bases are TGTGCCAGCAGGGGTAGCGGGGGGAACACCGGGGAGCTGTTTTTT. Amino acids: CASRGSGGNTGELFF.